Each of the 17 T cell receptor beta chains below was sequenced from the same sample in a study of blood T cells in healthy people across ages. Primed by a sample-barcoded 5' primer and a J-beta primer mix, a second PCR proceeded for 7 to 11 cycles. Each CDR3 protein is one row after TCRdb ran MiXCR on the 5' RACE reads. Here the sample spans around 1.5 million distinct CDR3 sequences, approximately 42% being singletons. What was sequenced was blood. These receptors were taken from a woman aged 18 to 35 in good health.

In this sample, this clonotype turned up once. This chain connects TRBV2 to TRBJ1-1; tentative D call: TRBD1 (5 bases). V was clipped by 11 bases and J by 6 bases, with 16 bases between them. This CDR3 comprises 12 residues. CDR1 is SNHLY and CDR2 is FYNNEI in the germline V gene. The CDR3 region is CAGRGGDAEAFF. For the CDR3, the DNA is TGTGCCGGCCGGGGGGGGGACGCTGAAGCTTTCTTT.

V is TRBV18 and J is TRBJ2-7, with D uncertain. The V gene lost 0 bases and the J gene lost 2 bases, with 8 bases spanning the gap. The V gene's germline CDR1 is KGHSH and CDR2 LQKENI. The CDR3 runs 14 residues. The CDR3 protein is CASSPPSQTYEQYF. For the CDR3, the DNA is TGTGCCAGCTCACCACCGAGTCAAACCTACGAGCAGTACTTC.

In its sample, this clonotype was seen a few times. The chain uses TRBV4-1 and TRBJ2-1; 11 nucleotides match TRBD2. The CDR3 has 18 residues. V shed 0 bases, J shed 2 bases, and the junction held 6 bases outside the gene matches. CDR1 is MGHRA and CDR2 is YSYEKL in the germline V gene. In DNA form, the CDR3 reads TGCGCCAGCAGCCAAGAGCAGACTAGCGGGACTACCTACAATGAGCAGTTCTTC. This translates into CASSQEQTSGTTYNEQFF.

This clonotype has more than one count but fewer than ten. CDR3 in amino acids: CASTRDSKNIQYF. In DNA, the CDR3 is TGTGCCAGCACTCGGGACAGTAAAAACATTCAGTACTTC. The chain carries TRBV2 and TRBJ2-4; 7 bases are a match to TRBD1. The CDR3 spans 13 residues. V dropped 7 bases and J dropped 4; count of bases not matched to a gene: 4. Germline V gene lookup returns CDR1 SNHLY and CDR2 FYNNEI.

To note about this clonotype: One junction end disagrees with the germline gene, perhaps due to a read error. The chain carries TRBV9 and TRBJ2-7, with 11 bases aligning to TRBD2. The CDR3 loop spans 15 amino acids. Germline values: CDR1 SGDLS, CDR2 YYNGEE. Here the CDR3 DNA reads TGTGCCAGCAGCCCAGAACCGGGACTAGCGGACGAGCAGTACTTT. It codes for CASSPEPGLADEQYF.

This clonotype was observed a handful of times. The chain employs TRBV5-1 and TRBJ2-7, with D uncertain. The germline gives CDR1 SGHRS, CDR2 YFSETQ. This CDR3 has 15 residues. V was trimmed by 0 bases and J by 0 bases, leaving 10 bases between them. This CDR3 reads CASSLVADPSYEQYF. The CDR3 region has the DNA TGCGCCAGCAGCTTGGTGGCCGATCCCTCCTACGAGCAGTACTTC.

The table lists this clonotype with a few counts. This rearrangement joins TRBV2 to TRBJ1-5; D might be TRBD1 (6 bases). CDR1 is SNHLY, CDR2 FYNNEI, per germline. The ends were cut back, 2 bases at V and 2 bases at J, with 13 bases in the middle. CDR3 length equals 16 residues. DNA of the CDR3: TGTGCCAGCAGTGAAAGAGAACAGGGAGGCAATCAGCCCCAGCATTTT. Translating it yields CASSEREQGGNQPQHF.

This clonotype was seen a handful of times. The CDR3 nucleotides read TGCGCCAGCAGCCCGGGGTTTGCGACAGATACGCAGTATTTT. This gives the protein CASSPGFATDTQYF. V usage is TRBV4-1 and J usage is TRBJ2-3; TRBD2 might be the D (5 bases). CDR3 size: 14 residues. The V gene lost 4 bases and the J gene lost 3 bases, with 11 bases spanning the gap. Germline CDR1 reads MGHRA; CDR2 reads YSYEKL.

This clonotype has a handful of counts. The V gene is TRBV14, the J gene TRBJ2-7; 7 bases are a match to TRBD1. Germline assignment: CDR1 SGHDN and CDR2 FVKESK. The V and J ends lost 0 bases and 6 bases, in that order; junction bases with no gene match: 8. The CDR3 is 15 amino acids. CDR3 DNA: TGTGCCAGCAGCCAAGATCGCCACAGGGGCTCCGAGCAGTACTTC. Amino acids: CASSQDRHRGSEQYF.

The genes are TRBV5-1 and TRBJ2-1; 11 bases align to TRBD2. The germline V gene has CDR1 SGHRS and CDR2 YFSETQ. V was clipped by 5 bases and J by 0 bases; unmatched bases: 4. This CDR3 contains 16 residues. The CDR3 spells CASSLAGGYSYNEQFF. The CDR3 DNA reads as TGCGCCAGCAGTCTAGCGGGGGGTTACTCCTACAATGAGCAGTTCTTC. Full variable domain (remainder filled in from reference TRBV5-1 and TRBJ2-1): KAGVTQTPRYLIKTRGQQVTLSCSPISGHRSVSWYQQTPGQGLQFLFEYFSETQRNKGNFPGRFSGRQFSNSRSEMNVSTLELGDSALYLCASSLAGGYSYNEQFFGPGTRLTVL.

The genes are TRBV3-1 and TRBJ2-4; maybe TRBD2 (5 bases). V lost 0 bases to trimming and J lost 9 bases, with 9 bases between them. Germline V lookup: CDR1 LGHDT, CDR2 YNNKEL (reference sequence). The CDR3 covers 13 residues. The CDR3 region has the DNA TGTGCCAGCAGCCAAGATGTAGGGAGCATTCAGTACTTC. As protein: CASSQDVGSIQYF.

The chain is built from TRBV24-1 and TRBJ2-5, with a possible D match to TRBD1 (5 bases). Near its end, the DNA agrees better with TRBJ2-1, so the J call may be wrong. Germline CDR1 reads KGHDR; CDR2 reads SFDVKD. The CDR3 is made up of 14 amino acids. The CDR3 protein is CATSDGHSQETQFF. The CDR3 DNA follows: TGTGCCACCAGTGATGGACACAGCCAAGAGACCCAGTTCTTC.

The chain combines TRBV12-3 or TRBV12-4 with TRBJ1-2; TRBD1 is a possible D gene (5 bases). V lost 7 bases to trimming and J lost 3 bases, with 12 bases between them. The CDR3 runs 13 residues. The CDR3 sequence: CASKADSHYGYTF. For the CDR3, the DNA is TGTGCCAGCAAGGCTGACAGCCACTATGGCTACACCTTC.

This chain joins TRBV6-5 and TRBJ2-4; a weak D match, TRBD1 (6 bases). Matching the DNA end better, TRBJ2-7 makes the J call doubtful. Germline V gives CDR1 MNHEY, CDR2 SVGAGI. This CDR3 comprises 14 residues. The CDR3 coding sequence is TGTGCCAGCAGTGACGATGGACAGTCCTACGAGCAGTACTTC. Translated, it gives CASSDDGQSYEQYF.

The rearrangement joins TRBV5-1 to TRBJ1-1; 11 positions match TRBD1. CDR1 SGHRS and CDR2 YFSETQ come from the germline V gene. The CDR3 is 13 residues long. Trimming removed 4 bases from V and 10 bases from J; junction bases left unmatched: 6. The CDR3 here is CASSMGQGVGAFF. The CDR3 DNA is TGCGCCAGCAGCATGGGACAGGGGGTGGGAGCTTTCTTT. Variable domain in full (rest from reference TRBV5-1 and TRBJ1-1): KAGVTQTPRYLIKTRGQQVTLSCSPISGHRSVSWYQQTPGQGLQFLFEYFSETQRNKGNFPGRFSGRQFSNSRSEMNVSTLELGDSALYLCASSMGQGVGAFFGQGTRLTVV.

This clonotype was recorded a few times. The chain uses TRBV4-1 and TRBJ2-5; 9 bases are a match to TRBD2. Germline-derived CDR1 and CDR2 are MGHRA and YSYEKL. CDR3 length: 17 residues. After removal of 0 bases from V and 0 bases from J, the junction contained 5 bases not matched to a gene. The CDR3 loop is CASSQDGLAGNQETQYF. In DNA form, the CDR3 reads TGCGCCAGCAGCCAAGATGGCCTAGCGGGGAACCAAGAGACCCAGTACTTC.

The chain couples TRBV27 to TRBJ2-1; D is perhaps TRBD2 (6 bases). With 3 bases removed from V and 5 bases from J, the gap between germline ends came to 14 bases. This CDR3 contains 15 residues. CDR1 MNHEY and CDR2 SMNVEV come from the germline V gene (reference sequence). The CDR3 DNA is TGTGCCAGCAGTTTGGCGGGAAGGGGTAACAATGAGCAGTTCTTC. This translates into CASSLAGRGNNEQFF.